A selection of T cell receptor beta chains follows, all from one sample in a study of response to subunit inactivated influenza vaccine. Via MiXCR, TCRdb re-called the RT-PCR reads, giving one row per CDR3 protein. The sample yields 800,000 or so distinct CDR3 sequences, 21% seen once. This specimen was PBMCs from blood, taken 5 days after vaccination. The source of these receptors is a man over 45 who received an inactivated influenza vaccine. The CDR3 runs from the conserved cysteine through the conserved F or W. The order of the fields is clone size, V gene, J gene, D gene, CDR3 DNA, CDR3 protein. A D gene is named only where the DNA matches it firmly. Only part of the rows carry a size: once, few, many, or a class if the clone is expanded.

>-|TRBV7-2|TRBJ2-7|TRBD1
TGTGCCAGCAGCTCGGGACAGGCTCACTCCTACGAGCAGTACTTC
CASSSGQAHSYEQYF
>-|TRBV4-2|TRBJ2-5|TRBD2
TGTGCCAGCAGCCACCCAGTTACTAGCGGCCAAGAGACCCAGTACTTC
CASSHPVTSGQETQYF
>-|TRBV4-3|TRBJ2-1|-
TGCGCCAGCAGCCTACACTATCGTGGGGGGATCTACAATGAGCAGTTCTTC
CASSLHYRGGIYNEQFF
>-|TRBV7-9|TRBJ2-7|-
TGTGCCAGCAGCTTAAGTAACAGCCCGTACGAGCAGTACTTC
CASSLSNSPYEQYF
>-|TRBV12-3/TRBV12-4|TRBJ1-6|-
TGTGCCAGCAGGCCCCCGACGGTAAATTCACCCCTCCACTTT
CASRPPTVNSPLHF
>few|TRBV7-2|TRBJ2-7|-
TGTGCCAGCAGCTCACCGTCCACGGGAGACGAGCAGTACTTC
CASSSPSTGDEQYF
>-|TRBV6-2/TRBV6-3|TRBJ2-7|-
TGTGCCAGCAAAAAACTGGGAACTCAACTCTACGAGCAGTACTTC
CASKKLGTQLYEQYF
>many|TRBV20-1|TRBJ1-2|-
TGCAGTGCTCCTGAGCCAAACCGGACAGTATCCTATGGCTACACCTTC
CSAPEPNRTVSYGYTF
>many|TRBV20-1|TRBJ2-1|-
TGCAGTGCTAGAGATCTGTTAGAAGACAGCAATGAGCAGTTCTTC
CSARDLLEDSNEQFF
>few|TRBV20-1|TRBJ2-3|-
TGCAGTGCTAGAGATCGAGGACACAGCACAGATACGCAGTATTTT
CSARDRGHSTDTQYF
>-|TRBV20-1|TRBJ2-1|TRBD2
TGCAGTGCAAAGGCGGGACTAGCGGGAGTTCTATCCTACAATGAGCAGTTCTTC
CSAKAGLAGVLSYNEQFF
>-|TRBV7-9|TRBJ1-4|-
TGTGCCAGCAGCCGGGCCAGACCTAATGAAAAACTGTTTTTT
CASSRARPNEKLFF
>many|TRBV5-1|TRBJ1-2|-
TGTGCCAGCAGTTTGACAGCTGCTAACTATGGCTACACCTTC
CASSLTAANYGYTF
>few|TRBV14|TRBJ2-3|-
TGTGCCAGCAGCCAAGGGCGGGTACGGCAGTTGACGCAGTATTTT
CASSQGRVRQLTQYF
>many|TRBV9|TRBJ2-1|-
TGTGCCAGTCAGATACGCCCCTACAATGAGCAGTTCTTC
CASQIRPYNEQFF
>once|TRBV7-9|TRBJ2-5|-
TGTGCCAGCAGCTGGGGGCGGGCCCAAGAGACCCAGTACTTC
CASSWGRAQETQYF
>few|TRBV7-2|TRBJ2-3|-
TGTGCCAGCAGCTCTACATGGGCCACAGATACGCAGTATTTT
CASSSTWATDTQYF
>few|TRBV20-1|TRBJ2-5|TRBD1
TGCAGTGCCCGAGACAGGGGGCGGGTGGAGACCCAGTACTTC
CSARDRGRVETQYF
>few|TRBV7-8|TRBJ2-3|-
TGTGCCAGCAGCTTAAAATCGTATACGCAGTATTTT
CASSLKSYTQYF
>-|TRBV5-1|TRBJ1-2|-
TGCGCCAGCAGCGCCGGGGGCGTGAACTATGGCTACACCTTC
CASSAGGVNYGYTF
>many|TRBV6-1|TRBJ2-7|-
TGTGCCAGCGCCCGTGGACTCTCCTACGAGCAGTACTTC
CASARGLSYEQYF
>few|TRBV29-1|TRBJ1-1|-
TGCAGCGTTGGGAGCGGCACTGAAGCTTTCTTT
CSVGSGTEAFF
>-|TRBV10-3|TRBJ2-3|TRBD1
TGTGCCATCAGTGAAGGGGGCTTGACAGATACGCAGTATTTT
CAISEGGLTDTQYF
>few|TRBV2|TRBJ1-1|TRBD1
TGTGCCAGCAGTGAATGGGACAGGGGAACTGAAGCTTTCTTT
CASSEWDRGTEAFF
>many|TRBV10-3|TRBJ2-7|-
TGTGCCATCAGTTTACAGGGTTACGAGCAGTACTTC
CAISLQGYEQYF
>-|TRBV7-8|TRBJ1-2|-
TGTGCCAGCAGCTTAGACAACAAAAACTATGGCTACACCTTC
CASSLDNKNYGYTF
>-|TRBV19|TRBJ2-2|-
TGTGCCAGTAGTCAGGGGATGACCGGGGAGCTGTTTTTT
CASSQGMTGELFF
>-|TRBV28|TRBJ2-7|-
TGTGCCAGCAGTACCTCCGACAGGATCCCTTACTACGAGCAGTACTTC
CASSTSDRIPYYEQYF
>many|TRBV7-9|TRBJ2-2|-
TGTGCCAGCAGCTCATACAGGGACACCGGGGAGCTGTTTTTT
CASSSYRDTGELFF
>few|TRBV12-3/TRBV12-4|TRBJ2-1|-
TGTGCCAGCAGGGGGTTACCCCCAACCTACAATGAGCAGTTCTTC
CASRGLPPTYNEQFF
>-|TRBV2|TRBJ2-1|TRBD2
TGTGCCAGCAGTCTCCGCTCGGGGGGGCTATACAATGAGCAGTTCTTC
CASSLRSGGLYNEQFF
>few|TRBV10-3|TRBJ1-4|-
TGTGCCAGCGGAGACTCGAGAACTAATGAAAAACTGTTTTTT
CASGDSRTNEKLFF
>-|TRBV20-1|TRBJ1-2|-
TGCAGTGCTAGTCGGCAACCGGCCGAGGCTAACTATGGCTACACCTTC
CSASRQPAEANYGYTF
>few|TRBV5-1|TRBJ2-5|TRBD1
TGCGCCAGCAGCTTGTGGGACAGGGTACAGACCCAGTACTTC
CASSLWDRVQTQYF
>few|TRBV10-3|TRBJ2-6|TRBD1
TGTGCCATCAGTGGCTTGCGGACAGGGGGCCCTGGGGCCAACGTCCTGACTTTC
CAISGLRTGGPGANVLTF
>-|TRBV28|TRBJ2-7|-
TGTGCCAGCAGTCCCTTTGGCTACTCCTACGAGCAGTACTTC
CASSPFGYSYEQYF
>many|TRBV12-3/TRBV12-4|TRBJ1-3|-
TGTGCCAGCAGTTTTGGACAGTACTCTGGAAACACCATATATTTT
CASSFGQYSGNTIYF
>-|TRBV24-1|TRBJ2-7|-
TGTGCCACCAGTGATGCCGGGACTCAAGTTCCCTACGAGCAGTACTTC
CATSDAGTQVPYEQYF
>few|TRBV7-9|TRBJ1-1|-
TGTGCCAGCCTTAAGATGGGATACACTGAAGCTTTCTTT
CASLKMGYTEAFF
>few|TRBV5-1|TRBJ1-1|-
TGCGCCAGCAGCTGGGACGGGGGTGACACTGAAGCTTTCTTT
CASSWDGGDTEAFF
>-|TRBV12-3/TRBV12-4|TRBJ2-1|-
TGTGCCAGCAGTGTGGGACTGCACACCTACAATGAGCAGTTCTTC
CASSVGLHTYNEQFF